This T cell receptor beta chain was observed in a study of cytomegalovirus exposure and HLA in healthy donors. Regarding this clone: The antigen remains unidentified.

Study conclusions and caveats: CMV antigen specificity was confirmed in vitro for three CMV-associated chains. Usually a TCR sequence was rare, but some public TCRs were found in many donors.

Amplification used 60 Vbeta primers and 13 Jbeta primers. Libraries were prepared by immunoSEQ multiplex PCR; TCRdb keeps only in-frame clonotypes and omits some of them. Of under 300,000 clones in the sample, under 80% were seen once. This receptor was taken from a female donor in good health and CMV-seronegative. Material for sequencing was PBMCs.

The CDR3 loop reads CASSLGAGDTYEQYF. The CDR3 DNA reads TGTGCCAGCAGCTTGGGGGCAGGGGATACGTACGAGCAGTACTTC. The V gene is TRBV5-6, the J gene TRBJ2-7, with D maybe TRBD1 (6 bases). Germline V gives CDR1 SGHDT, CDR2 YYEEEE. The CDR3 is 15 amino acids. V dropped 0 bases and J dropped 4 bases, with 14 bases sitting between them. The full variable domain, with the rest looked up from reference TRBV5-6 and TRBJ2-7, is DAGVTQSPTHLIKTRGQQVTLRCSPKSGHDTVSWYQQALGQGPQFIFQYYEEEERQRGNFPDRFSGHQFPNYSSELNVNALLLGDSALYLCASSLGAGDTYEQYFGPGTRLTVT.